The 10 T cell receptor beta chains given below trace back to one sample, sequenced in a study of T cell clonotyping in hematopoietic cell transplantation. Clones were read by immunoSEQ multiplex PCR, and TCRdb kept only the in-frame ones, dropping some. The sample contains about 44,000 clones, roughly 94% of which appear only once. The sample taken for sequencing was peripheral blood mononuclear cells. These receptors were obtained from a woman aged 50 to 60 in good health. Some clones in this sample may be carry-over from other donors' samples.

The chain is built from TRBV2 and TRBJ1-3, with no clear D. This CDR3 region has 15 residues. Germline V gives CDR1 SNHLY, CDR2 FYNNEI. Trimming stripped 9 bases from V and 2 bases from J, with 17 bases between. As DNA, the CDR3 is TGTGCCAGTAGGAACGGAGTAGTCCCTGGAAACACCATATATTTT. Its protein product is CASRNGVVPGNTIYF. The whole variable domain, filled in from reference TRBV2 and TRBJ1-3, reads EPEVTQTPSHQVTQMGQEVILRCVPISNHLYFYWYRQILGQKVEFLVSFYNNEISEKSEIFDDQFSVERPDGSNFTLKIRSTKLEDSAMYFCASRNGVVPGNTIYFGEGSWLTVV.

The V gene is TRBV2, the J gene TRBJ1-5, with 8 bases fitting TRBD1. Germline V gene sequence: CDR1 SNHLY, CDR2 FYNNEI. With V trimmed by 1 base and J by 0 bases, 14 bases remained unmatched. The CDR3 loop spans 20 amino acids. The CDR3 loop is CASSEEDRALRGSSNQPQHF. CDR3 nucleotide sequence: TGTGCCAGCAGTGAAGAGGACAGGGCCCTGAGGGGGTCTAGCAATCAGCCCCAGCATTTT.

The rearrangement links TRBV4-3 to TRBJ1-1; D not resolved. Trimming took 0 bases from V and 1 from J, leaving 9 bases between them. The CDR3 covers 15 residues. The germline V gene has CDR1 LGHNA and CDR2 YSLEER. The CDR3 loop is CASSQDLRENTEAFF. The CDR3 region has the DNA TGCGCCAGCAGCCAAGACCTGCGGGAGAACACTGAAGCTTTCTTT.

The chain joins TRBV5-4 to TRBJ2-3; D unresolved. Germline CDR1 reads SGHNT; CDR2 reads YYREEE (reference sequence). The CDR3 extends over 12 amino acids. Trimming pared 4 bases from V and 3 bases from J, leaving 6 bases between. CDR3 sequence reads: CASSPGTDTQYF. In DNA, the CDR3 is TGTGCCAGCAGCCCCGGAACAGATACGCAGTATTTT.

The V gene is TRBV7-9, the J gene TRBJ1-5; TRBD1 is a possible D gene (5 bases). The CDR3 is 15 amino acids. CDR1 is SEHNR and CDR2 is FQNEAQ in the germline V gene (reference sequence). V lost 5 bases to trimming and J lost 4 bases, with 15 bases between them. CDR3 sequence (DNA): TGTGCCAGCAGCCCCGCGGGGGGGGTTAATCAGCCCCAGCATTTT. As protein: CASSPAGGVNQPQHF.

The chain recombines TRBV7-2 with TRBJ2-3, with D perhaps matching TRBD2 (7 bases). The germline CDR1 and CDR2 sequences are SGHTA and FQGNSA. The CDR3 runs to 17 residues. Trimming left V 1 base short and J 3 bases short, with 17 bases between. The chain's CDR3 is CASSLVWGGLGTDTQYF. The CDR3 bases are TGTGCCAGCAGCTTAGTTTGGGGGGGCCTCGGAACAGATACGCAGTATTTT.

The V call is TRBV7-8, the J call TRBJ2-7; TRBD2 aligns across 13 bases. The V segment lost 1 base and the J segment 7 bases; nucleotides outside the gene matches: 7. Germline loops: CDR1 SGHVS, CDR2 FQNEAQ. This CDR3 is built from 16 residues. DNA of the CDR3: TGTGCCAGCAGCTTAGATCTGGGACTAGCGGGGCGTGAGCAGTACTTC. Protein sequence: CASSLDLGLAGREQYF. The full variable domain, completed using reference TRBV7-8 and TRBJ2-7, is GAGVSQSPRYKVAKRGQDVALRCDPISGHVSLFWYQQALGQGPEFLTYFQNEAQLDKSGLPSDRFFAERPEGSVSTLKIQRTQQEDSAVYLCASSLDLGLAGREQYFGPGTRLTVT.

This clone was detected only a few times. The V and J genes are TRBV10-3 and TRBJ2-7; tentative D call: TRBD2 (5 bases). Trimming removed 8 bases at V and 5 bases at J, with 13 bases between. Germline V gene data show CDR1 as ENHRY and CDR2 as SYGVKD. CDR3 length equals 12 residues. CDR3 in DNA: TGTGCCATCTGGAGAGGGATTGACGAGCAGTACTTC. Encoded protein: CAIWRGIDEQYF.

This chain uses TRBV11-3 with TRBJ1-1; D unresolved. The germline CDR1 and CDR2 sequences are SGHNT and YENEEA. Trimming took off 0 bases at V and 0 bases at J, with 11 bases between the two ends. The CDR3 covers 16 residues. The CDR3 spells CASSLDATYMNTEAFF. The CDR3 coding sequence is TGTGCCAGCAGCTTAGACGCGACATATATGAACACTGAAGCTTTCTTT.

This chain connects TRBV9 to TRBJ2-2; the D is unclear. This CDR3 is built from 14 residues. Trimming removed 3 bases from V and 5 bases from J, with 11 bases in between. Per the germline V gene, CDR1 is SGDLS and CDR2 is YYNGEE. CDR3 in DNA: TGTGCCAGCAGCGCCATACAAGGGACCGGGGAGCTGTTTTTT. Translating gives CASSAIQGTGELFF. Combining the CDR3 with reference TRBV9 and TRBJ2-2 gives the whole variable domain DSGVTQTPKHLITATGQRVTLRCSPRSGDLSVYWYQQSLDQGLQFLIQYYNGEERAKGNILERFSAQQFPDLHSELNLSSLELGDSALYFCASSAIQGTGELFFGEGSRLTVL.